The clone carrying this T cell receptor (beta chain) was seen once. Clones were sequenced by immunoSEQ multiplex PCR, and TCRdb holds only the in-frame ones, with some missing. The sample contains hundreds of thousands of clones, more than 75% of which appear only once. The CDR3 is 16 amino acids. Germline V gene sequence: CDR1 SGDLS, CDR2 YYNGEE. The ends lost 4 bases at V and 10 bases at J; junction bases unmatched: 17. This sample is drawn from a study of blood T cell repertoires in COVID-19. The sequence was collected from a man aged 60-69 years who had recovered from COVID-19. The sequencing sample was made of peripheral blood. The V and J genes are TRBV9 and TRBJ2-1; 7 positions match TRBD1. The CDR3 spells CASSPRQGLDPKEQFF. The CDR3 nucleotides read TGTGCCAGCAGCCCGCGACAGGGTTTGGATCCTAAGGAGCAGTTCTTC.